The rows below give T cell receptor beta chains drawn from one sample of a study of shared clonotypes between healthy human individuals. Using immunoSEQ multiplex PCR, the repertoire was profiled, and TCRdb retains in-frame clones only, with some absent. Here the sample spans over a million clones, around 95% being singletons. The sample was naive CD4+ T cells sorted from blood. The origin of the receptors is a man aged 30 to 45 in good health. Both conserved end residues are part of each CDR3. D genes are given only for firm matches. For some rows the clone size is stated as once, few or many, or as a class when expanded; others skip it.

V gene	clone size	D gene	J gene	CDR3 DNA	CDR3 protein
TRBV5-1	NA	NA	TRBJ1-1	TGCGCCAGCAGCTTGGGCAGACAGAACACTGAAGCTTTCTTT	CASSLGRQNTEAFF
TRBV27	NA	TRBD1	TRBJ1-4	TGTGCCAGCAGAAACCGCCCCGGGACAGGGCTTGAAAAACTGTTTTTT	CASRNRPGTGLEKLFF
TRBV5-1	NA	TRBD2	TRBJ2-1	TGCGCCAGCAGCCGAGGACTAGCGTCGGACAATGAGCAGTTCTTC	CASSRGLASDNEQFF
TRBV11-1	NA	NA	TRBJ2-1	TGTGCCAGCAGCTTAGATCGTTACCAGGGGGGCAATGAGCAGTTCTTC	CASSLDRYQGGNEQFF
TRBV2	NA	NA	TRBJ2-5	TGTGCCAGCAATCGCGGACATGGCCAAGAGACCCAGTACTTC	CASNRGHGQETQYF
TRBV27	NA	NA	TRBJ2-3	TGTGCCAGCAGTGTCCATCAGCCGCCCACAGATACGCAGTATTTT	CASSVHQPPTDTQYF
TRBV7-3	NA	TRBD2	TRBJ2-2	TGTGCCAGCAGCCCTGAGCTAGCGGAGTTCACCGGGGAGCTGTTTTTT	CASSPELAEFTGELFF
TRBV6-5	once	NA	TRBJ2-1	TGTGCCAGCAGTAGAGGGGGGAGCTCCTACAATGAGCAGTTCTTC	CASSRGGSSYNEQFF
TRBV13	NA	TRBD2	TRBJ2-7	TGTGCCAGCAGCTTAACCCGGGGGGCCTACGAGCAGTACTTC	CASSLTRGAYEQYF
TRBV18	NA	NA	TRBJ2-1	TGTGCCACCCTCTCGGACAGAAATAACAATGAGCAGTTCTTC	CATLSDRNNNEQFF
TRBV11-3	NA	TRBD1	TRBJ2-7	TGTGCCAGCAGTCGGACAGGGGCGGTCGACGAGCAGTACTTC	CASSRTGAVDEQYF
TRBV7-2	once	TRBD1	TRBJ1-4	TGTGCCAGCAGCGCCGGGACAGGAGGAGAAAAACTGTTTTTT	CASSAGTGGEKLFF
TRBV5-8	once	TRBD2	TRBJ2-2	TGTGCCAGCAGCCAACGGACTAGCGGGAGCCCTGGCACCGGGGAGCTGTTTTTT	CASSQRTSGSPGTGELFF
TRBV7-8	NA	TRBD1	TRBJ2-5	TGTGCCAGCAGTCCCTACCGCCGGGACAGAGCACAAGAGACCCAGTACTTC	CASSPYRRDRAQETQYF
TRBV10-1	NA	NA	TRBJ1-5	TGCGCCAGCAGTGAGAGGACCTTTGGGCCCCAGCATTTT	CASSERTFGPQHF
TRBV4-2	NA	NA	TRBJ2-5	TGTGCCAGCAGCAAAGGGGGAGGGATGGAGGAGACCCAGTACTTC	CASSKGGGMEETQYF
TRBV13	once	NA	TRBJ2-5	TGTGCCAGCAGCTTATCAGGGCTTTCGGGAGAGACCCAGTACTTC	CASSLSGLSGETQYF
TRBV11-1	NA	NA	TRBJ2-3	TGTGCCAGCAGCCAGTACGGCACAGATACGCAGTATTTT	CASSQYGTDTQYF
TRBV10-2	NA	NA	TRBJ2-7	TGCGCCAGCAGTGAATGGGAGTCCTCCAACGAGCAGTACTTC	CASSEWESSNEQYF
TRBV5-1	NA	NA	TRBJ2-7	TGCGCCAGCAGCGCCAGGACAGCCTACGAGCAGTACTTC	CASSARTAYEQYF
TRBV2	NA	NA	TRBJ1-1	TGTGCCAGCAGTAGAGAGAAGAACACTGAAGCTTTCTTT	CASSREKNTEAFF
TRBV18	NA	TRBD1	TRBJ2-6	TGTGCCAGCTCGGCCGGGACAGGAACCTCTGGGGCCAACGTCCTGACTTTC	CASSAGTGTSGANVLTF
TRBV30	NA	TRBD1	TRBJ2-2	TGTGCCTGGAGTGTATTAGGGACAGTAATTACCGGGGAGCTGTTTTTT	CAWSVLGTVITGELFF
TRBV7-2	NA	TRBD1	TRBJ2-5	TGTGCCAGCAGCTTAGAGGGACAGGGTGGGGAGACCCAGTACTTC	CASSLEGQGGETQYF
TRBV7-9	NA	NA	TRBJ2-7	TGTGCCAGCAGCACCCCGGAGAAGGACTCCTACGAGCAGTACTTC	CASSTPEKDSYEQYF
TRBV6-1	NA	NA	TRBJ1-1	TGTGCCAGCAGGCCTGGACATTGGAACACTGAAGCTTTCTTT	CASRPGHWNTEAFF
TRBV5-8	NA	NA	TRBJ2-7	TGTGCCAGCAGCTTGGCAACCAGGCCGGAGCGCTACGAGCAGTACTTC	CASSLATRPERYEQYF
TRBV28	NA	TRBD1	TRBJ2-7	TGTGCCAGCAGTACCGGACAGGGGGCGGCCTCCTACGAGCAGTACTTC	CASSTGQGAASYEQYF
TRBV27	NA	TRBD1	TRBJ2-1	TGTGCCAGCAGTTTATACAGGGGTCTCGGCCTAGACAATGAGCAGTTCTTC	CASSLYRGLGLDNEQFF
TRBV28	NA	NA	TRBJ1-1	TGTGCCAGCAGTTCTGGGGACGGCACTGAAGCTTTCTTT	CASSSGDGTEAFF
TRBV28	NA	TRBD1	TRBJ2-7	TGTGCCAGCAGTGGCATTCGGGGGACAGGGCGCGAGCAGTACTTC	CASSGIRGTGREQYF
TRBV23-1	NA	TRBD2	TRBJ2-7	TGCGCGTGGATTTCTACCGGGAGTATGTCCCCAAAGACCAGCGGGGATTACGAGCAGTACTTC	CAWISTGSMSPKTSGDYEQYF
TRBV30	NA	NA	TRBJ2-7	TGTGCCTGGAGTAGGGCCCCCCGGGGCTACGAGCAGTACTTC	CAWSRAPRGYEQYF